This T cell receptor beta chain is from a study of shared clonotypes between healthy human individuals. This CDR3 has 13 residues. Germline-derived CDR1 and CDR2 are SNHLY and FYNNEI. V dropped 6 bases and J dropped 3 bases, with 9 bases sitting between them. Here immunoSEQ multiplex PCR was the method, and the copy in TCRdb shows in-frame clones only, minus some. This sample has about 2.3 million clones, with around 90% found just once. The V call is TRBV2, the J call TRBJ1-5; D is ambiguous. This TCR was recovered from a man between 18 and 35 years old in good health. Some clones in this sample may be carry-over from other donors' samples. Sequencing was carried out using naive CD4+ T cells from PBMCs. The subset is: CD45RA+ positively selected. CDR3 nucleotide sequence: TGTGCCAGCAGAACAGAACACAATCAGCCCCAGCATTTT. Translated: CASRTEHNQPQHF.